This T cell receptor beta chain was retrieved from a study of cytomegalovirus exposure and HLA in healthy donors. Study-wide context: A later analysis reported the same platform for the roughly 120 validation repertoires and the roughly 700 first-cohort repertoires.

Study conclusions and caveats: Rarity marked most TCR sequences, yet some public TCRs occurred in many donors. Altogether, 164 TCR beta chains were recorded as cytomegalovirus-associated. For cytomegalovirus status, the classifier reportedly gave diagnoses with high specificity and sensitivity.

This clone has just one count. Antigen specificity is unknown. The germline V gene encodes CDR1 MNHEY and CDR2 SVGAGI. V lost 6 bases, J lost 6 bases, and 4 bases stayed unmatched. CDR3 length equals 13 residues. TCRdb keeps only in-frame clones here, not all; method: immunoSEQ multiplex PCR. The top ten hold roughly 1.3% of the sample, which has 100,000 to 150,000 clones, 90% to 95% seen once. Specimen: PBMCs. This receptor was obtained from a woman aged 18-35 years in good health and CMV-seronegative. The V and J genes are TRBV6-5 and TRBJ1-4; TRBD1 aligns across 7 bases. CDR3 region: CASRVDRDEKLFF. The CDR3 DNA reads as TGTGCCAGCAGGGTAGACAGGGATGAAAAACTGTTTTTT.